The 32 T cell receptor beta chains presented below share a single source sample, sequenced in a study of radiation and T cells in renal cell carcinoma. TCRdb's copy holds only in-frame clones and misses some; the assay was immunoSEQ multiplex PCR. The sample lists more than 95,000 clones; approximately 82% were seen once. As for time point: baseline pretreatment blood. Regarding treatment: 15 Gy SBRT to primary tumor, nephrectomy 4 weeks later. The source was blood, collected from a patient whose treatment included radiotherapy and nephrectomy. The receptors here all came from a woman in her fifties or sixties with renal cell carcinoma.

The J gene is TRBJ2-5, the V gene TRBV28; 9 bases align to TRBD1. J was trimmed by 3 bases and V by 5 bases; bases with no gene match: 4. CDR1 and CDR2 (germline): MDHEN, SYDVKM. This CDR3 spans 14 amino acids. The CDR3 reads CASSPWDREETQYF. In DNA form, the CDR3 reads TGTGCCAGCAGTCCCTGGGACAGGGAAGAGACCCAGTACTTC.

This chain joins TRBV28 and TRBJ1-2; D gene unclear. This CDR3 is 14 amino acids long. The germline V gene has CDR1 MDHEN and CDR2 SYDVKM. Trimming removed 5 bases at V and 4 bases at J, with 14 bases between. CDR3 sequence: CASSSPWSSYGYTF. The CDR3 nucleotides are TGTGCCAGCAGTAGCCCCTGGAGCTCCTATGGCTACACCTTC.

The genes are TRBV28 and TRBJ1-4, with 9 nucleotides matching TRBD1. The V and J ends lost 2 bases and 0 bases, in that order; junction bases with no gene match: 7. This CDR3 is built from 18 residues. Germline V gene sequence: CDR1 MDHEN, CDR2 SYDVKM. The CDR3 nucleotides read TGTGCCAGCAGTTTACCGCACACAGGGGGCGCAACTAATGAAAAACTGTTTTTT. Its translation: CASSLPHTGGATNEKLFF. Full variable domain (remainder filled in from reference TRBV28 and TRBJ1-4): DVKVTQSSRYLVKRTGEKVFLECVQDMDHENMFWYRQDPGLGLRLIYFSYDVKMKEKGDIPEGYSVSREKKERFSLILESASTNQTSMYLCASSLPHTGGATNEKLFFGSGTQLSVL.

A single count supports this clone. The chain employs TRBV2 and TRBJ2-2, with TRBD1 matching over 7 bases. The CDR3 spans 13 residues. CDR1 SNHLY and CDR2 FYNNEI come from the germline V gene. The V gene end was trimmed by 4 bases and the J gene end by 6 bases; junction bases not matched to a gene: 2. The DNA of the CDR3 is TGTGCCAGCAGTGGACAGGGTGCCGGGGAGCTGTTTTTT. Amino acids: CASSGQGAGELFF.

This clone has only a few counts. The chain has TRBV7-3 and TRBJ2-3; the match to TRBD2 covers 11 bases. The CDR3 totals 16 residues. V was pared by 5 bases and J by 9 bases, with 13 bases of the junction left unmatched. Looked up from germline, CDR1 is SGHTA and CDR2 is FQGTGA. The CDR3 sequence is CASSPGASGGSGTQYF. The CDR3 coding sequence is TGTGCCAGCAGCCCGGGGGCTAGCGGGGGGTCAGGGACGCAGTATTTT.

In DNA form, the CDR3 reads TGTGCCAGTAGTTCCGGACAGCATAGTGAAAAACTGTTTTTT. Translated: CASSSGQHSEKLFF. The rearrangement joins TRBV19 to TRBJ1-4; D perhaps matches TRBD1 (6 bases). In germline, CDR1 is LNHDA, CDR2 SQIVND (reference sequence). V was clipped by 5 bases and J by 7 bases, with 14 bases between them. The CDR3 has 14 residues.

This clone was recorded a few times. The chain recombines TRBV19 with TRBJ1-5; D is unclear. Germline CDR1 LNHDA, CDR2 SQIVND (reference sequence). Between the trimmed V and J ends, which lost 3 bases and 4 bases, there was a span of 10 bases. This CDR3 comprises 14 residues. CDR3 bases: TGTGCCAGTAGTATCCGGGCCTTAAATCAGCCCCAGCATTTT. As protein: CASSIRALNQPQHF.

The chain combines TRBV7-9 with TRBJ2-2; possibly TRBD1 for D (6 bases). Per germline, CDR1 SEHNR and CDR2 FQNEAQ (reference sequence). The CDR3 is 16 residues long. V was clipped by 1 base and J by 3 bases, with 12 bases between them. The CDR3, as DNA: TGTGCCAGCAGCTTAGTGGTGGGGGCGCACACCGGGGAGCTGTTTTTT. It specifies CASSLVVGAHTGELFF.

The gene calls are TRBV7-9 and TRBJ2-3, with D perhaps matching TRBD2 (6 bases). V lost 3 bases and J 1 base, leaving 14 bases between the germline ends. This CDR3 spans 16 amino acids. Germline-derived CDR1 and CDR2 are SEHNR and FQNEAQ (reference sequence). The CDR3 is CASSLVGERGTDTQYF. The CDR3 bases are TGTGCCAGCAGCTTGGTTGGCGAGCGGGGCACAGATACGCAGTATTTT.

The rearrangement joins TRBV7-2 to TRBJ2-1, with 15 positions matching TRBD2. The J segment lost 0 bases and the V segment lost 4 bases, leaving 1 base of the junction unmatched. Looked up from germline, CDR1 is SGHTA and CDR2 is FQGNSA. CDR3 length: 17 residues. CDR3 sequence reads: CASSWTSGRDSYNEQFF. The CDR3 nucleotides read TGTGCCAGCAGCTGGACTAGCGGGAGGGACTCCTACAATGAGCAGTTCTTC. Combining the CDR3 with reference TRBV7-2 and TRBJ2-1 gives the whole variable domain GAGVSQSPSNKVTEKGKDVELRCDPISGHTALYWYRQSLGQGLEFLIYFQGNSAPDKSGLPSDRFSAERTGGSVSTLTIQRTQQEDSAVYLCASSWTSGRDSYNEQFFGPGTRLTVL.

The V gene is TRBV28, the J gene TRBJ2-3; 9 bases match TRBD2. V lost 3 bases to trimming and J lost 4 bases; unmatched junction nucleotides: 5. Per the germline V gene, CDR1 is MDHEN and CDR2 is SYDVKM. This CDR3 is built from 15 residues. CDR3 region: CASSFRGLAADTQYF. The CDR3 DNA follows: TGTGCCAGCAGTTTCAGGGGACTAGCTGCAGATACGCAGTATTTT.

The sample holds a few counts of this clone. DNA for the CDR3: TGTGCCAGCAGCCAATTCGAGGGCTCCTACAATGAGCAGTTCTTC. Protein: CASSQFEGSYNEQFF. V is TRBV14 and J is TRBJ2-1, with a tentative D call TRBD2 (5 bases). The CDR3 length is 15 residues. Germline V lookup: CDR1 SGHDN, CDR2 FVKESK. The V gene lost 2 bases and the J gene lost 0 bases, with 8 bases spanning the gap.

Only one count was recorded for this clone. The chain carries TRBV5-6 and TRBJ2-5; D possibly corresponds to TRBD1 (6 bases). The J call is uncertain, as TRBJ2-7 better fits the DNA end. In germline, CDR1 is SGHDT, CDR2 YYEEEE. The CDR3 has 15 amino acids. The chain's CDR3 is CASSLERQGPYEQYF. The CDR3 region has the DNA TGTGCCAGCAGCTTGGAGAGGCAGGGGCCCTACGAGCAGTACTTC.

The CDR3 bases are TGTGCCAGCCTCAGTACAGGAAATGAAAAACTGTTTTTT. Encoded protein: CASLSTGNEKLFF. The J gene is TRBJ1-4, the V gene TRBV28, with D possibly being TRBD1 (5 bases). Germline assignment: CDR1 MDHEN and CDR2 SYDVKM. The CDR3 consists of 13 residues. V lost 8 bases and J 5 bases, leaving 12 bases between the germline ends.

On this clone: A read error may be the cause here, since a much bigger clone is one base away. V usage is TRBV5-6 and J usage is TRBJ1-5; 7 positions match TRBD1. Losses at the gene ends were 3 bases for V and 3 bases for J; bases not matched to a gene: 3. Germline lookup yields CDR1 SGHDT and CDR2 YYEEEE. The CDR3 is made up of 14 amino acids. The CDR3 loop reads CASSSTGNNQPQHF. The CDR3 coding sequence is TGTGCCAGCAGCTCGACAGGGAACAATCAGCCCCAGCATTTT.

The gene calls are TRBV19 and TRBJ2-3; D gene uncertain. The germline V and J ends were trimmed by 5 bases and 7 bases, with 19 bases remaining between them. Germline V gene sequence: CDR1 LNHDA, CDR2 SQIVND (reference sequence). The length of the CDR3 is 15 residues. CDR3 nucleotide sequence: TGTGCCAGTAGTCTCGAGGAAGGAGCCTCTTATACGCAGTATTTT. Amino acid sequence: CASSLEEGASYTQYF.

V gene TRBV7-3 combines with J gene TRBJ2-1, with TRBD1 as a possible D gene (6 bases). This CDR3 region has 15 residues. Germline-derived CDR1 and CDR2 are SGHTA and FQGTGA. Trimming cost V 4 bases and J 7 bases, with 17 bases left between them. CDR3 protein: CASSSFAGTTNEQFF. In DNA, the CDR3 is TGTGCCAGCAGCTCATTCGCCGGGACAACTAATGAGCAGTTCTTC.

The CDR3 sequence is CASSLSGDTQYF. The DNA for the CDR3 is TGTGCCAGCAGCTTATCCGGGGATACGCAGTATTTT. The chain uses TRBV7-9 and TRBJ2-3; D not certain. The germline gives CDR1 SEHNR, CDR2 FQNEAQ (reference sequence). The CDR3 loop spans 12 amino acids. Trimming pared 2 bases from V and 6 bases from J, leaving 6 bases between.

As regards this clone: Other DNA variants within this sample encode the same CDR3. This chain joins TRBV19 and TRBJ2-1; the match to TRBD2 covers 15 bases. The ends lost 5 bases at V and 6 bases at J; junction bases unmatched: 2. CDR1 and CDR2 from the germline V gene are LNHDA and SQIVND (reference sequence). This CDR3 contains 15 residues. CDR3: CASSPGLAGGNEQFF. CDR3 DNA: TGTGCCAGTAGTCCGGGACTAGCGGGAGGCAATGAGCAGTTCTTC.

The chain is built from TRBV10-3 and TRBJ2-6; a possible D gene is TRBD2 (5 bases). This CDR3 is built from 14 residues. Germline CDR1 ENHRY, CDR2 SYGVKD. The CDR3 reads CAADRGSGANVLTF. CDR3 in DNA: TGTGCGGCCGATCGGGGCTCTGGGGCCAACGTCCTGACTTTC.

The V gene is TRBV20-1, the J gene TRBJ2-7, with D hard to call. Germline assignment: CDR1 DFQATT and CDR2 SNEGSKA (reference sequence). This CDR3 is built from 11 residues. V was clipped by 6 bases and J by 4 bases, with 10 bases between them. CDR3 loop: CSALPTYEQYF. The CDR3, as DNA: TGCAGTGCACTACCCACTTACGAGCAGTACTTC.

V gene TRBV6-4 combines with J gene TRBJ1-4; no reliable D call. The V end was cut by 8 bases, the J end by 2 bases, with 18 bases between. CDR1 MRHNA and CDR2 SNTAGT come from the germline V gene. CDR3 size: 16 residues. The CDR3 region has the DNA TGTGCCAGCGCTGAGGCCTTCACGGGGACTAATGAAAAACTGTTTTTT. Translated: CASAEAFTGTNEKLFF.

In this sample, this clone turned up once. This chain uses TRBV29-1 with TRBJ2-1; 12 bases line up with TRBD2. The CDR3 totals 17 residues. Germline V gene data show CDR1 as SQVTM and CDR2 as ANQGSEA. With 7 bases clipped from V and 0 bases from J, the junction kept 10 bases outside the gene matches. The CDR3 protein is CSGSSGRAASSYNEQFF. The CDR3 region has the DNA TGCAGCGGATCTAGCGGGAGGGCGGCAAGCTCCTACAATGAGCAGTTCTTC.

CDR3 sequence reads: CASSTRDTTDTQYF. The CDR3 DNA reads as TGTGCCAGCAGCACCCGGGACACCACAGATACGCAGTATTTT. V usage is TRBV7-9 and J usage is TRBJ2-3; a weak D match, TRBD1 (6 bases). Germline V gene lookup returns CDR1 SEHNR and CDR2 FQNEAQ (reference sequence). This CDR3 is 14 amino acids long. Deletions cut 5 bases from V and 2 bases from J, with 11 bases between.

The rearrangement uses TRBV5-8 and TRBJ2-3, with 8 bases fitting TRBD1. Germline-derived CDR1 and CDR2 are SGHTS and YDEGEE. V dropped 4 bases and J dropped 11; count of bases not matched to a gene: 9. The CDR3 consists of 13 residues. The chain's CDR3 is CASSTPGQGEQYF. DNA of the CDR3: TGTGCCAGCAGCACCCCCGGACAGGGTGAGCAGTATTTT.

The chain joins TRBV20-1 to TRBJ2-5; no reliable D call. The ends were cut back, 3 bases at V and 3 bases at J, with 2 bases in the middle. CDR3 size: 10 residues. Per the germline V gene, CDR1 is DFQATT and CDR2 is SNEGSKA (reference sequence). CDR3 in amino acids: CSASEETQYF. CDR3 bases: TGCAGTGCTAGCGAAGAGACCCAGTACTTC.

Only a few counts were recorded for this clone. The chain uses TRBV28 and TRBJ1-4, with TRBD1 as a possible D gene (5 bases). V dropped 3 bases and J dropped 3 bases, with 11 bases sitting between them. CDR1 and CDR2 from the germline V gene are MDHEN and SYDVKM. The CDR3 covers 15 residues. The CDR3 DNA sequence: TGTGCCAGCAGTTTGTGGGACGGGGCTAATGAAAAACTGTTTTTT. Translation gives CASSLWDGANEKLFF.

The chain is built from TRBV27 and TRBJ2-1, with 9 bases matching TRBD1. Trimming removed 6 bases from V and 4 bases from J; junction bases left unmatched: 7. Germline CDR1 and CDR2: MNHEY and SMNVEV (reference sequence). This CDR3 contains 15 residues. CDR3 sequence reads: CASREGQGLYNEQFF. The CDR3 DNA is TGTGCCAGCAGGGAGGGACAGGGTCTATACAATGAGCAGTTCTTC.

The genes are TRBV6-1 and TRBJ2-3, with 11 nucleotides matching TRBD1. Germline assignment: CDR1 MNHNS and CDR2 SASEGT. This CDR3 contains 16 residues. The J segment lost 6 bases and the V segment lost 3 bases, leaving 8 bases of the junction unmatched. CDR3 DNA: TGTGCCAGCAGTGACCCGGACAGGGGGCGACGGGATACGCAGTATTTT. Amino acid sequence: CASSDPDRGRRDTQYF.

The chain links TRBV7-9 to TRBJ1-5; D gene uncertain. In germline, CDR1 is SEHNR, CDR2 FQNEAQ (reference sequence). This CDR3 is 12 amino acids long. V was cut by 5 bases and J by 8 bases, with 10 bases left in between. CDR3: CASSEDGKPQHF. CDR3 nucleotide sequence: TGTGCCAGCAGCGAGGATGGGAAGCCCCAGCATTTT.

The chain carries TRBV28 and TRBJ1-1; 7 bases map to TRBD1. The CDR3 consists of 15 residues. With 6 bases clipped from V and 0 bases from J, the junction kept 7 bases outside the gene matches. The germline gives CDR1 MDHEN, CDR2 SYDVKM. CDR3 sequence: CASSYRGRVNTEAFF. DNA for the CDR3: TGTGCCAGCAGCTACAGGGGAAGGGTGAACACTGAAGCTTTCTTT.

This rearrangement joins TRBV2 to TRBJ2-5; 12 bases fit TRBD2. CDR1 and CDR2 (germline): SNHLY, FYNNEI. This CDR3 region has 12 residues. V gave up 7 bases and J gave up 13 bases; unmatched junction bases: 7. CDR3 DNA: TGTGCCAGCAATGGACTAGCGGGATTCCCGTACTTC. Translating gives CASNGLAGFPYF.